The 7 T cell receptor beta chains reported below all come from one sample, sequenced in a study of OX40 agonist ivuxolimab in advanced cancers. TCRdb keeps only in-frame clones here, not all; method: immunoSEQ multiplex PCR. This table holds around 88,000 clones, approximately 90% found once. The sample was CD4+ or CD8+ T cells sorted from blood, taken in a trial of the OX40 agonist ivuxolimab. These TCRs come from an adult with an advanced solid tumor such as melanoma, head and neck, liver or kidney cancer.

J is TRBJ2-1 and V is TRBV29-1, with 10 bases lining up with TRBD2. Losses at the gene ends were 4 bases for V and 3 bases for J; bases not matched to a gene: 3. The CDR3 consists of 14 residues. Germline V gives CDR1 SQVTM, CDR2 ANQGSEA. The CDR3 nucleotides are TGCAGCGTTGTTACTAGCGGGATCTACAATGAGCAGTTCTTC. It codes for CSVVTSGIYNEQFF.

This chain connects TRBV2 to TRBJ1-5; TRBD1 agrees at 9 bases. The V gene end was trimmed by 6 bases and the J gene end by 1 base; junction bases not matched to a gene: 4. The CDR3 sequence is 15 residues long. Germline V gene lookup returns CDR1 SNHLY and CDR2 FYNNEI. CDR3 sequence reads: CASSGDRASNQPQHF. Here the CDR3 DNA reads TGTGCCAGCAGCGGGGACAGGGCGAGCAATCAGCCCCAGCATTTT.

This rearrangement joins TRBV1 to TRBJ2-1; the listed D gene, TRBD2, was not tested against the DNA. TRBV1 is listed as a pseudogene. The CDR3 spans 17 residues. CDR3 in amino acids: CTSSPRLAGGPGNEQFF. CDR3 coding DNA: TGCACCAGCAGCCCGAGACTAGCGGGGGGGCCGGGTAATGAGCAGTTCTTC.

This clone was seen only a few times. The CDR3 coding sequence is TGTGCCAGCAGCTTACTGGGGGGGCCTGGGAATGAGCAGTTCTTC. Its translation: CASSLLGGPGNEQFF. The chain couples TRBV7-3 to TRBJ2-1; maybe TRBD2 (7 bases). From germline, CDR1 is SGHTA and CDR2 FQGTGA. V lost 2 bases and J lost 7, with 15 bases in between. This CDR3 contains 15 residues.

J is TRBJ2-7 and V is TRBV6-5; TRBD1 might be the D (7 bases). This CDR3 has 13 residues. The germline V gene encodes CDR1 MNHEY and CDR2 SVGAGI. The V gene lost 6 bases and the J gene lost 2 bases, with 11 bases spanning the gap. The CDR3, as DNA: TGTGCCAGCAGGCCCAGGGGGGCCTACGAGCAGTACTTC. The encoded protein is CASRPRGAYEQYF.

The gene calls are TRBV9 and TRBJ2-3; D perhaps matches TRBD2 (7 bases). CDR3 length: 14 residues. CDR1 and CDR2 (germline): SGDLS, YYNGEE. V dropped 5 bases and J dropped 2 bases, with 12 bases sitting between them. The CDR3 loop reads CASSSGGPTDTQYF. The CDR3 coding sequence is TGTGCCAGCAGTTCCGGGGGGCCCACAGATACGCAGTATTTT.

This chain links TRBV6-5 with TRBJ1-4; D is possibly TRBD1 (6 bases). The germline V gene has CDR1 MNHEY and CDR2 SVGAGI. The CDR3 is 14 amino acids. The V and J ends lost 6 bases and 8 bases respectively, with 16 bases between them. The CDR3 region is CASREQGGKEKLFF. Written as DNA, the CDR3 is TGTGCCAGCAGGGAACAGGGAGGGAAGGAAAAACTGTTTTTT.